Below are 5 T cell receptor beta chains sequenced from a single sample in a study of graft-versus-host responses after intestinal transplantation. Clones were read by immunoSEQ multiplex PCR, and TCRdb kept only the in-frame ones, dropping some. The sample consists of approximately 100,000 clones, roughly 93% of them appearing once. Their antigens are not known. The sample was unstimulated CD8+ T cells sorted from spleen or lymph node cells, taken before intestinal transplant. These receptors came from a human donor who received an intestinal transplant.

This clone occurred once. The chain combines TRBV5-4 with TRBJ2-2; D may be TRBD1 (6 bases). CDR3 length: 13 residues. Germline CDR1 is SGHNT and CDR2 is YYREEE (reference sequence). V was cut by 4 bases and J by 6 bases, with 10 bases left in between. The CDR3 spells CASSLQGAGELFF. CDR3 nucleotide sequence: TGTGCCAGCAGCCTACAGGGCGCCGGGGAGCTGTTTTTT.

The chain recombines TRBV7-9 with TRBJ2-1; weak D call: TRBD1 (7 bases). Germline-derived CDR1 and CDR2 are SEHNR and FQNEAQ (reference sequence). CDR3 length equals 12 residues. V was shortened by 5 bases and J by 7 bases, with 9 bases between the two germline ends. In nucleotides, the CDR3 is TGTGCCAGCAGCCCAGGGGGGAATGAGCAGTTCTTC. This sequence encodes CASSPGGNEQFF.

The rearrangement links TRBV5-8 to TRBJ1-2; 9 nucleotides match TRBD1. The CDR3 extends over 12 amino acids. V shed 4 bases, J shed 7 bases, and the junction held 2 bases outside the gene matches. Germline lookup yields CDR1 SGHTS and CDR2 YDEGEE. Written as DNA, the CDR3 is TGTGCCAGCAGCCGGGACAGGGTTGGCTACACCTTC. This codes for CASSRDRVGYTF.

CDR3 bases: TGCAGTGCTAGTGAGGCGTACGAGCAGTACTTC. Its protein product is CSASEAYEQYF. The V call is TRBV20-1, the J call TRBJ2-7; no definite D call. V lost 3 bases and J 4 bases, leaving 7 bases between the germline ends. The CDR3 is made up of 11 amino acids. Germline CDR1 and CDR2: DFQATT and SNEGSKA (reference sequence).

The rearrangement links TRBV7-8 to TRBJ2-7, with 11 bases identical to TRBD1. This CDR3 has 13 amino acids. Trimming cost V 6 bases and J 6 bases; bases outside gene matches: 4. Germline-derived CDR1 and CDR2 are SGHVS and FQNEAQ. CDR3 nucleotide sequence: TGTGCCAGCAGAGGACAGGGGGCTGGCGAGCAGTACTTC. It codes for CASRGQGAGEQYF.